What follows is one T cell receptor beta chain and its context. The sample belongs to a study of blood T cell repertoires in COVID-19. Overall study: There were acute and convalescent COVID-19 samples, and they came from the United States, Italy and Spain. PBMCs, B-cell-depleted T cells, or T cells provided the cDNA or gDNA that made up the material.

V shed 3 bases, J shed 3 bases, and the junction held 7 bases outside the gene matches. The CDR3 is 15 residues long. The germline V gene has CDR1 LNHNV and CDR2 YYDKDF (reference sequence). Using immunoSEQ multiplex PCR, the repertoire was profiled, and TCRdb retains in-frame clones only, with some absent. The sample contains approximately 65,000 clones, approximately 86% of which appear only once. This receptor was taken from a man aged 50 to 59 with acute or convalescent COVID-19. Sample: peripheral blood. This rearrangement joins TRBV15 to TRBJ1-2; the match to TRBD1 covers 7 bases. In DNA, the CDR3 is TGTGCCACCAGCAGGCAAAGACAGGGCCACTATGGCTACACCTTC. Translating it yields CATSRQRQGHYGYTF.